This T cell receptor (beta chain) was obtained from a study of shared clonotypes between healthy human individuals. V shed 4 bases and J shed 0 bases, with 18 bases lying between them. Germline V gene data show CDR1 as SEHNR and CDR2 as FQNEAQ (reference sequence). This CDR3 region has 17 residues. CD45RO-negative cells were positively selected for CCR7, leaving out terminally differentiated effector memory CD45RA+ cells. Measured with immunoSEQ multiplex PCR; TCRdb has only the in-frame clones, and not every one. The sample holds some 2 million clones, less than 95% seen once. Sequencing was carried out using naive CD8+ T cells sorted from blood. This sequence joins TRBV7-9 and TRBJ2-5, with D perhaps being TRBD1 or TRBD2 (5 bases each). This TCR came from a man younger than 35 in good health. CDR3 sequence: CASSSGPGTMYQETQYF. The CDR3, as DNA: TGTGCCAGCAGCTCCGGGCCGGGGACGATGTACCAAGAGACCCAGTACTTC.